This T cell receptor (beta chain) was documented in a study of shared T cell receptors in the human thymus. CDR1 is LGHNA, CDR2 YNFKEQ, per germline. The CDR3 totals 14 residues. V shed 5 bases and J 8 bases; nucleotides not matched to a gene: 8. The method was immunoSEQ multiplex PCR; TCRdb's version includes in-frame clones alone and lacks a portion of them. The top ten clones hold around 0.0099% of a sample with approximately 760,000 clones, 70% to 90% of them seen once. The same data also went into a second study, on human thymus T cells.

The sequence came from a girl less than two years old with a congenital heart defect. The chain employs TRBV4-2 and TRBJ1-2, with 10 positions matching TRBD1. Sequencing was performed on thymocytes. CDR3 nucleotide sequence: TGTGCCAGCAGCGGGAGGGACAGGGGTGTCGGCTACACCTTC. Translation gives CASSGRDRGVGYTF.